The entry below gives a single T cell receptor beta chain sequence along with its context. Its antigen is still unknown. The data stem from a study of T cell repertoires in cytomegalovirus infection. Study at large: Based on public TCR beta signatures, there were indications of CMV infection and of a matching HLA type.

Study-level points and caveats: Dominant in the ex vivo response were TCR beta clonotypes restricted by HLA-C and specific for CMV. Carriers of CMV and the relevant HLA type were discriminated by public TCR beta frequency.

Via MiXCR, TCRdb re-called the reads, giving one row per CDR3 protein. The repertoire has about 180,000 distinct CDR3 sequences, approximately 15% of them found once; the top ten carry 27%. This TCR derives from a human donor in good health (CMV status not recorded). Some clones in this sample may be carry-over from other donors' samples. Sequences were obtained from PBMCs.

The CDR3 DNA reads as TGTGCCAGCAGTCTTATTGGCGGGAGCTACGAGCAGTACTTC. This encodes CASSLIGGSYEQYF. The V call is TRBV6-2 or TRBV6-3, the J call TRBJ2-7, with 7 positions matching TRBD2. The CDR3 consists of 14 residues. Germline CDR1 reads MNHEY; CDR2 reads SVGEGT. Unmatched junction bases numbered 7, after V lost 5 bases and J lost 3 bases.